This T cell receptor beta chain was profiled in a study of CD8 T cells in ankylosing spondylitis. General study results and limits: In ankylosing spondylitis blood, a motif of eight highly homologous TCR beta variants appeared characteristic. It was reported that disease-linked clones were significantly enriched in matched ankylosing spondylitis synovial fluid. Disease-linked clones proved CD8+ and comparatively uncommon in peripheral blood.

Quantitative 5'-RACE with molecular barcodes generated TCR beta libraries. TCRdb itself ran the 5' RACE reads through MiXCR, one entry per CDR3 protein. The sample includes some 450,000 distinct CDR3 sequences, more than 15% of them seen just once. A word on this clonotype: The target antigen is unknown.

Source material: blood, either unsorted or a sorted T cell fraction (not recorded which). This clonotype originated in a male donor with ankylosing spondylitis.

The CDR3 sequence is CASSGWGQLNQPQHF. CDR3 nucleotide sequence: TGTGCCAGCAGTGGATGGGGACAGCTCAATCAGCCCCAGCATTTT. The V gene is TRBV6-1, the J gene TRBJ1-5; 7 positions match TRBD1. The germline V gene has CDR1 MNHNS and CDR2 SASEGT. The length of the CDR3 is 15 residues. The ends lost 4 bases at V and 3 bases at J; junction bases unmatched: 6.